Each of the 8 T cell receptor beta chains below was sequenced from the same sample in a study of T cell responses to AZD1222 COVID-19 vaccine. Generated by immunoSEQ multiplex PCR, the TCRdb table keeps only in-frame clones and is missing some. Of approximately 150,000 clones listed, approximately 91% are singletons. The specimen comprised peripheral blood, sampled 28 days after the second AZD1222 dose. The receptors come from an adult who received the AZD1222 COVID-19 vaccine.

This chain joins TRBV12-3 or TRBV12-4 and TRBJ1-1; D might be TRBD1 (5 bases). The CDR3 runs 13 residues. Trimming pared 7 bases from V and 1 base from J, leaving 10 bases between. The CDR3 bases are TGTGCCAGCATTAAACAGGAGAACACTGAAGCTTTCTTT. It codes for CASIKQENTEAFF.

This clone has just a few counts. Other DNA sequences from this sample encode an identical CDR3 as well. CDR3: CASSLGPEAFF. The CDR3 DNA reads as TGTGCCAGCAGCCTTGGACCTGAAGCTTTCTTT. The V gene is TRBV3-1 (or the pseudogene TRBV3-2), the J gene TRBJ1-1; D is uncertain. The V end was cut by 4 bases, the J end by 6 bases, with 6 bases between. The germline gives CDR1 LGHDT, CDR2 YNNKEL (reference sequence). The CDR3 extends over 11 amino acids.

The CDR3, as DNA: TGTGCCAGCAGCGTAGGTACATCTCTTACCTACGAGCAGTACTTC. It yields the protein CASSVGTSLTYEQYF. This chain links TRBV9 with TRBJ2-7; no reliable D call. The V end lost 0 bases, the J end lost 2 bases, and 12 bases lay between the germline ends. In germline, CDR1 is SGDLS, CDR2 YYNGEE. The CDR3 runs to 15 residues.

This rearrangement joins TRBV9 to TRBJ1-1, with D perhaps matching TRBD1 (5 bases). The germline V and J ends were trimmed by 4 bases and 6 bases, with 16 bases remaining between them. The germline CDR1 and CDR2 sequences are SGDLS and YYNGEE. This CDR3 is built from 14 residues. The CDR3 region is CASSPKVGRAEAFF. CDR3 nucleotides: TGTGCCAGCAGCCCTAAGGTGGGGCGGGCTGAAGCTTTCTTT.

The chain couples TRBV2 to TRBJ1-3; D is unresolved. The germline V gene encodes CDR1 SNHLY and CDR2 FYNNEI. The CDR3 has 15 residues. The germline V and J ends were trimmed by 7 bases and 2 bases, with 15 bases remaining between them. CDR3 region: CASTFESATGNTIYF. In DNA form, the CDR3 reads TGTGCCAGCACCTTCGAATCAGCAACTGGAAACACCATATATTTT.

The chain has TRBV7-2 and TRBJ1-2; 9 bases line up with TRBD1. The CDR3 has 15 residues. Germline-derived CDR1 and CDR2 are SGHTA and FQGNSA. V lost 5 bases and J lost 10; bases outside the gene matches: 14. The CDR3 bases are TGTGCCAGCAGCCCGAGTTATGGGACAGGGATTTCCTACACCTTC. Translated, it gives CASSPSYGTGISYTF. The variable domain in full, completed from reference TRBV7-2 and TRBJ1-2, reads GAGVSQSPSNKVTEKGKDVELRCDPISGHTALYWYRQSLGQGLEFLIYFQGNSAPDKSGLPSDRFSAERTGGSVSTLTIQRTQQEDSAVYLCASSPSYGTGISYTFGSGTRLTVV.

This clone has more than one count but fewer than ten. CDR3 bases: TGTGCCAGCAGCCAACTCGACAGGAACACTGAAGCTTTCTTT. Translated, it gives CASSQLDRNTEAFF. The rearrangement links TRBV3-1 (or the pseudogene TRBV3-2) to TRBJ1-1; possible D gene TRBD1, 5 bases. V was pared by 2 bases and J by 1 base, with 8 bases between. From germline, CDR1 is LGHDT and CDR2 YNNKEL (reference sequence). The CDR3 is 14 amino acids.

The CDR3 bases are TGTGCCAGCAGCCCTGGACTAGCGGTCCGGGAGACCCAGTACTTC. It specifies CASSPGLAVRETQYF. This chain links TRBV7-6 with TRBJ2-5; 10 nucleotides match TRBD2. The CDR3 extends over 15 amino acids. V was pared by 5 bases and J by 5 bases, with 8 bases of the junction left unmatched. Germline assignment: CDR1 SGHVS and CDR2 FNYEAQ. The whole variable domain, remainder taken from reference TRBV7-6 and TRBJ2-5, is GAGVSQSPRYKVTKRGQDVALRCDPISGHVSLYWYRQALGQGPEFLTYFNYEAQQDKSGLPNDRFSAERPEGSISTLTIQRTEQRDSAMYRCASSPGLAVRETQYFGPGTRLLVL.